The clone carrying this TCR beta chain was detected a few times. Its antigen is not known. This specimen belongs to a study of cytomegalovirus exposure and HLA in healthy donors. Study results and limitations: Cytomegalovirus-associated TCR beta chains were listed, numbering roughly 150.

With 4 bases removed from V and 2 bases from J, the gap between germline ends came to 8 bases. The length of the CDR3 is 13 residues. The germline V gene encodes CDR1 ENHRY and CDR2 SYGVKD. In the PCR, 60 Vbeta and 13 Jbeta primers were used. TCRdb keeps only in-frame clones here, not all; method: immunoSEQ multiplex PCR. The sample records roughly 100,000 clones, roughly 9.4% being singletons. Sequenced input: PBMCs. V is TRBV10-3 and J is TRBJ2-5, with unresolved D. This TCR derives from a man aged 50 to 59 in good health and CMV-seropositive. CDR3 nucleotides: TGTGCCATCAGTGGTAGAGATCAAGAGACCCAGTACTTC. Translating it yields CAISGRDQETQYF.